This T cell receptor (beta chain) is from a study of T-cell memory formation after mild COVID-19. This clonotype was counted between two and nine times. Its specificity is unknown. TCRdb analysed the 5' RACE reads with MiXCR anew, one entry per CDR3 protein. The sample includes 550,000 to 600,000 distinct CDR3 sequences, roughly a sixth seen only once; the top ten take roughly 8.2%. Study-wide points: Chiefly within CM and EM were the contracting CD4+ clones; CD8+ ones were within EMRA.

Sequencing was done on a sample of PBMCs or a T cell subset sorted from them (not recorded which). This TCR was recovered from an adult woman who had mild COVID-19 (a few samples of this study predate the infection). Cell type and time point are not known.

The DNA for the CDR3 is TGTGCCAGCAGCCAAAAGACAGGGGGCGTGACTGAAGCTTTCTTT. Translation: CASSQKTGGVTEAFF. The chain combines TRBV4-2 with TRBJ1-1; 10 bases are a match to TRBD1. CDR1 is LGHNA and CDR2 is YNFKEQ in the germline V gene. V lost 2 bases, J lost 5 bases, and 5 bases stayed unmatched. The CDR3 totals 15 residues.